The T cell receptor (beta chain) under discussion was sequenced for a study of cytomegalovirus exposure and HLA in healthy donors. General study results and limits: A few CMV-associated chains proved CMV antigen-specific in vitro. Accurate predictions that matched the HLA-A and HLA-B alleles of most subjects were reportedly made from TCR beta sequences.

Primers for the PCR totalled 60 Vbeta and 13 Jbeta. In the original processing: In a later analysis, some 10 million of some 80 million unique beta chains occurred in at least two donors. TCRdb's table, derived via immunoSEQ multiplex PCR, lists solely in-frame clones and lacks some. Clone size and the V and J calls come from that table; the DNA yielded D and trimming. The table records around 160,000 clones, approximately 75% of them present only once. Concerning this clone: Its specificity is not known.

The CDR3 runs 18 residues. V lost 2 bases to trimming and J lost 0 bases; unmatched junction nucleotides: 11. The germline CDR1 and CDR2 sequences are LGHNA and YSLEER. The chain couples TRBV4-3 to TRBJ2-3, with 7 bases lining up with TRBD2. The sequence was obtained from a man aged 45 to 65 in good health and CMV-seropositive. The sequenced material came from PBMCs. Here the CDR3 reads CASSQLRGGSPSTDTQYF. The CDR3 DNA reads as TGCGCCAGCAGCCAACTCCGCGGGGGTTCCCCTAGCACAGATACGCAGTATTTT.